Each of the 12 T cell receptor beta chains below was sequenced from the same sample in a study of T cell changes during pregnancy in multiple sclerosis. Libraries were prepared by immunoSEQ multiplex PCR; TCRdb keeps only in-frame clonotypes and omits some of them. The profile shows 55,000 to 70,000 clones, just over 90% of them singletons. Sequenced material: peripheral blood, taken after pregnancy. All receptors come from a female donor with multiple sclerosis, enrolled in a pregnancy study.

The chain employs TRBV6-1 and TRBJ2-1; 11 bases match TRBD2. The CDR3 loop spans 18 amino acids. The germline gives CDR1 MNHNS, CDR2 SASEGT. Trimming at V came to 3 bases and at J to 4 bases, leaving 11 bases not matched to a gene. CDR3 residues: CASSEIGSGRAAYNEQFF. The CDR3 coding sequence is TGTGCCAGCAGTGAGATCGGTAGCGGGAGGGCCGCTTACAATGAGCAGTTCTTC.

This chain links TRBV19 with TRBJ2-7, with TRBD2 as a possible D gene (5 bases). CDR1 is LNHDA and CDR2 is SQIVND in the germline V gene (reference sequence). CDR3 size: 17 residues. With 5 bases removed from V and 7 bases from J, the gap between germline ends came to 27 bases. The CDR3 DNA follows: TGTGCCAGTAGTCCCCCCGGCGGGCAGTTACCCGGAGTGGAGCAGTACTTC. Translated: CASSPPGGQLPGVEQYF.

V is TRBV10-1 and J is TRBJ2-3; 7 bases match TRBD2. Trimming took 7 bases from V and 1 from J; bases not matched to a gene: 5. The CDR3 runs 14 residues. CDR1 is WNHNN and CDR2 is SYGVQD in the germline V gene (reference sequence). CDR3 in amino acids: CASMRTRGTDTQYF. CDR3 bases: TGCGCCAGCATGAGGACTAGGGGCACAGATACGCAGTATTTT.

The rearrangement links TRBV15 to TRBJ1-1; 7 positions match TRBD1. The CDR3 sequence is 14 residues long. The germline V gene has CDR1 LNHNV and CDR2 YYDKDF (reference sequence). J was trimmed by 4 bases and V by 0 bases; bases with no gene match: 2. CDR3 region: CATSRETGATEAFF. The CDR3 DNA reads as TGTGCCACCAGCAGAGAAACAGGGGCCACTGAAGCTTTCTTT.

The chain uses TRBV14 and TRBJ2-7; 8 nucleotides line up with TRBD1. Germline V CDR1 and CDR2: SGHDN, FVKESK. This CDR3 region has 16 residues. After removal of 5 bases from V and 0 bases from J, the junction contained 9 bases not matched to a gene. The CDR3 DNA reads as TGTGCCAGCAGCTATAGAAGAGGACAGGGCTCCTACGAGCAGTACTTC. It is translated as CASSYRRGQGSYEQYF.

The chain combines TRBV2 with TRBJ1-4, with 7 bases aligning to TRBD1. Losses at the gene ends were 4 bases for V and 8 bases for J; bases not matched to a gene: 7. There are 14 residues in the CDR3. Per the germline V gene, CDR1 is SNHLY and CDR2 is FYNNEI. The CDR3, as DNA: TGTGCCAGCAGTGCCGGACAGGAGCTAGAAAAACTGTTTTTT. Translation gives CASSAGQELEKLFF. Full variable domain (missing parts from reference TRBV2 and TRBJ1-4): EPEVTQTPSHQVTQMGQEVILRCVPISNHLYFYWYRQILGQKVEFLVSFYNNEISEKSEIFDDQFSVERPDGSNFTLKIRSTKLEDSAMYFCASSAGQELEKLFFGSGTQLSVL.

The rearrangement joins TRBV7-6 to TRBJ2-5; 7 bases align to TRBD2. The germline gives CDR1 SGHVS, CDR2 FNYEAQ. The V and J ends lost 8 bases and 5 bases, in that order; junction bases with no gene match: 11. This CDR3 spans 14 amino acids. This CDR3 is CASHWREIGETQYF. CDR3 DNA: TGTGCCAGCCATTGGCGGGAGATAGGGGAGACCCAGTACTTC.

The gene calls are TRBV5-4 and TRBJ2-7; D gene unclear. The CDR3 spans 13 residues. V was clipped by 2 bases and J by 3 bases, with 9 bases between them. The germline gives CDR1 SGHNT, CDR2 YYREEE (reference sequence). Here the CDR3 DNA reads TGTGCCAGCAGCTTCGGTTCCGACTACGAGCAGTACTTC. Translated: CASSFGSDYEQYF.

CDR3 nucleotide sequence: TGTGCCAGCAGCCTAGTCGGGAATTCACCCCTCCACTTT. Translated, it gives CASSLVGNSPLHF. This chain links TRBV14 with TRBJ1-6; D is unresolved. Germline CDR1 is SGHDN and CDR2 is FVKESK. The CDR3 has 13 residues. V was clipped by 4 bases and J by 7 bases, with 8 bases between them.

V usage is TRBV2 and J usage is TRBJ2-1; a possible D gene is TRBD2 (5 bases). The CDR3 contains 16 residues. Trimming removed 3 bases at V and 1 base at J, with 13 bases between. Germline V gives CDR1 SNHLY, CDR2 FYNNEI. CDR3 in amino acids: CASSDSGGPSYNEQFF. CDR3 sequence (DNA): TGTGCCAGCAGTGATTCTGGCGGGCCTTCCTACAATGAGCAGTTCTTC. The full variable domain, in which reference TRBV2 and TRBJ2-1 provide the parts outside the CDR3, is EPEVTQTPSHQVTQMGQEVILRCVPISNHLYFYWYRQILGQKVEFLVSFYNNEISEKSEIFDDQFSVERPDGSNFTLKIRSTKLEDSAMYFCASSDSGGPSYNEQFFGPGTRLTVL.

This sequence joins TRBV19 and TRBJ1-4, with 8 nucleotides matching TRBD1. The germline CDR1 and CDR2 sequences are LNHDA and SQIVND (reference sequence). V lost 5 bases, J lost 4 bases, and 3 bases stayed unmatched. The CDR3 sequence is 14 residues long. CDR3 sequence: CASSLTGGNEKLFF. DNA of the CDR3: TGTGCCAGTAGTCTCACAGGGGGTAATGAAAAACTGTTTTTT.

The V call is TRBV5-1, the J call TRBJ1-1, with D uncertain. Between the trimmed V and J ends, which lost 0 bases and 0 bases, there was a span of 9 bases. This CDR3 has 15 amino acids. Germline V CDR1 and CDR2: SGHRS, YFSETQ. The CDR3 loop reads CASSLGGSLNTEAFF. CDR3 in DNA: TGCGCCAGCAGCTTGGGCGGTTCTTTGAACACTGAAGCTTTCTTT.